The 11 T cell receptor beta chains reported below all come from one sample, sequenced in a study of OX40 agonist ivuxolimab in advanced cancers. Method: immunoSEQ multiplex PCR; TCRdb's copy keeps in-frame clones and lacks some. The sample lists tens of thousands of clones, 90% occurring once. The input for sequencing was CD4+ or CD8+ T cells sorted from blood, taken in a trial of the OX40 agonist ivuxolimab. Receptor source: an adult with an advanced solid tumor such as melanoma, head and neck, liver or kidney cancer.

The genes are TRBV5-1 and TRBJ2-7; D not certain. Germline V gene lookup returns CDR1 SGHRS and CDR2 YFSETQ. This CDR3 contains 14 residues. Trimming removed 4 bases at V and 2 bases at J, with 13 bases between. CDR3 protein: CASSPVGQTYEQYF. The CDR3 DNA follows: TGCGCCAGCAGCCCGGTAGGGCAGACCTACGAGCAGTACTTC.

The V call is TRBV5-1, the J call TRBJ2-2; TRBD1 matches at 8 bases. With V trimmed by 4 bases and J by 6 bases, 8 bases remained unmatched. Germline assignment: CDR1 SGHRS and CDR2 YFSETQ. CDR3 length: 15 amino acids. The CDR3 DNA sequence: TGCGCCAGCAGCCAGGGACAGGAGGGGGCCGGGGAGCTGTTTTTT. The encoded protein is CASSQGQEGAGELFF.

The genes are TRBV7-9 and TRBJ2-5; weak D call: TRBD1 (5 bases). The germline CDR1 and CDR2 sequences are SEHNR and FQNEAQ (reference sequence). V lost 4 bases to trimming and J lost 5 bases, with 5 bases between them. The CDR3 is made up of 11 amino acids. The CDR3 DNA follows: TGTGCCAGCAGCTACAGGGAGACCCAGTACTTC. Its translation: CASSYRETQYF.

A word on this clone: This CDR3 is also generated by other DNA sequences in the sample. This chain connects TRBV28 to TRBJ1-2; no reliable D call. This CDR3 region has 11 residues. Germline CDR1 and CDR2: MDHEN and SYDVKM. Trimming took off 2 bases at V and 2 bases at J, with 0 bases between the two ends. This CDR3 is CASSLNYGYTF. CDR3 DNA: TGTGCCAGCAGTTTAAACTATGGCTACACCTTC.

The chain couples TRBV10-1 to TRBJ2-4, with D perhaps matching TRBD1 (6 bases). Trimming stripped 2 bases from V and 8 bases from J, with 10 bases between. Germline V CDR1 and CDR2: WNHNN, SYGVQD (reference sequence). This CDR3 region has 13 residues. This chain's CDR3 is CASSEGGLDIQYF. The DNA of the CDR3 is TGCGCCAGCAGTGAGGGGGGCTTGGACATTCAGTACTTC.

The rearrangement joins TRBV5-5 to TRBJ1-2; tentatively, D is TRBD1 (5 bases). The CDR3 extends over 15 amino acids. V was shortened by 4 bases and J by 1 base, with 14 bases between the two germline ends. The V gene's germline CDR1 is SGHKS and CDR2 YYEKEE (reference sequence). The CDR3 reads CASSTVGVVNYGYTF. The CDR3 DNA reads as TGTGCCAGCAGCACCGTAGGGGTAGTTAACTATGGCTACACCTTC.

The V and J genes are TRBV6-5 and TRBJ1-2; D gene unclear. V was clipped by 0 bases and J by 7 bases, with 18 bases between them. Germline CDR1 is MNHEY and CDR2 is SVGAGI. This CDR3 region has 16 residues. The CDR3 sequence is CASSYSILAETGGYTF. As DNA, the CDR3 is TGTGCCAGCAGTTACTCAATCCTAGCCGAAACTGGTGGCTACACCTTC.

The rearrangement uses TRBV7-3 and TRBJ1-2; 10 bases align to TRBD1. This CDR3 spans 16 amino acids. The germline V gene encodes CDR1 SGHTA and CDR2 FQGTGA. The ends lost 2 bases at V and 8 bases at J; junction bases unmatched: 11. CDR3 amino acids: CASSLGGPTGGGGYTF. For the CDR3, the DNA is TGTGCCAGCAGCTTAGGGGGACCGACAGGGGGCGGAGGCTACACCTTC.

This CDR3 reads CASSRQGALREQYF. DNA of the CDR3: TGTGCCAGCAGTCGACAGGGGGCCCTCCGCGAGCAGTACTTC. V and J are TRBV7-2 and TRBJ2-7; the match to TRBD1 covers 10 bases. Losses at the gene ends were 6 bases for V and 6 bases for J; bases not matched to a gene: 8. This CDR3 region has 14 residues. Germline V gene sequence: CDR1 SGHTA, CDR2 FQGNSA.

This chain joins TRBV11-2 and TRBJ2-1, with D maybe TRBD2 (6 bases). Trimming cost V 3 bases and J 3 bases, with 9 bases left between them. The CDR3 loop spans 14 amino acids. Germline values: CDR1 SGHAT, CDR2 FQNNGV. CDR3 nucleotide sequence: TGTGCCAGCAGCTTTCCTAGCGACTACAATGAGCAGTTCTTC. This encodes CASSFPSDYNEQFF.

V usage is TRBV6-1 and J usage is TRBJ1-2, with D unclear. Germline values: CDR1 MNHNS, CDR2 SASEGT. Trimming shortened V by 7 bases and J by 0 bases, and 12 bases separated the two germline ends. The CDR3 totals 14 residues. CDR3 residues: CASTSGSANYGYTF. In DNA, the CDR3 is TGTGCCAGCACCAGCGGATCAGCTAACTATGGCTACACCTTC.